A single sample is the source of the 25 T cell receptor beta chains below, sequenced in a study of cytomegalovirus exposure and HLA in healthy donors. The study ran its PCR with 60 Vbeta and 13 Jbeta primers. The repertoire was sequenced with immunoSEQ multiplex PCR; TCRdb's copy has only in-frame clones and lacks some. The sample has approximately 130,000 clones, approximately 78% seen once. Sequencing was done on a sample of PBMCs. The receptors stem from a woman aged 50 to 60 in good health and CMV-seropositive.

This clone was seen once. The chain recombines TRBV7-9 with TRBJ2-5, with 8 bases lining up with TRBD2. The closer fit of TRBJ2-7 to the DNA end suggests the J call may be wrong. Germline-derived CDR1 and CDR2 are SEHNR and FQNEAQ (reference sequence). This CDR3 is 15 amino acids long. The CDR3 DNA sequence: TGTGCCAGCAGCTCCCCGGGGGGGGGTTCCTACGAGCAGTACTTC. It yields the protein CASSSPGGGSYEQYF.

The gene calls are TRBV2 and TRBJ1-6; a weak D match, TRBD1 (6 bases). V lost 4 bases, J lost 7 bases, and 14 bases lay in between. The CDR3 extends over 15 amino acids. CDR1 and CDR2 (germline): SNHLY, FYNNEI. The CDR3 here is CASSGRGGDNSPLHF. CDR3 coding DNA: TGTGCCAGCAGTGGGAGGGGGGGTGACAATTCACCCCTCCACTTT.

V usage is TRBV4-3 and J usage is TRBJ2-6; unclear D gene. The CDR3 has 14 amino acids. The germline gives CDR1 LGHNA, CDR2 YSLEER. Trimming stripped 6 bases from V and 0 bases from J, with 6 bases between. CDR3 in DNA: TGCGCCAGCAGTTATCTCTCTGGGGCCAACGTCCTGACTTTC. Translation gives CASSYLSGANVLTF.

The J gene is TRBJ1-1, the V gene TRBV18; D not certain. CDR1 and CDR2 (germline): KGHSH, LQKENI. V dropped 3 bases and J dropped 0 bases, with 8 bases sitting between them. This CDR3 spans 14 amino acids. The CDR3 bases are TGTGCCAGCTCACCGAGGGATATGAACACTGAAGCTTTCTTT. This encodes CASSPRDMNTEAFF.

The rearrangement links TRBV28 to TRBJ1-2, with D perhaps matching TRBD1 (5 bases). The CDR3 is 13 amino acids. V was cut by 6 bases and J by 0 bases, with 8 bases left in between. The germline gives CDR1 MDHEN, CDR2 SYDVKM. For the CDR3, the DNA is TGTGCCAGCAGGGACACAGCTAACTATGGCTACACCTTC. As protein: CASRDTANYGYTF.

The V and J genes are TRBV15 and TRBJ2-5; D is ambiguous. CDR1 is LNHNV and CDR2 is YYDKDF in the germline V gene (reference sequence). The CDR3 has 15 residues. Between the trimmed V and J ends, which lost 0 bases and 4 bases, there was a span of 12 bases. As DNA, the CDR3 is TGTGCCACCAGCAGAGACCCTTCCCGAGGAGAGACCCAGTACTTC. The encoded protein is CATSRDPSRGETQYF.

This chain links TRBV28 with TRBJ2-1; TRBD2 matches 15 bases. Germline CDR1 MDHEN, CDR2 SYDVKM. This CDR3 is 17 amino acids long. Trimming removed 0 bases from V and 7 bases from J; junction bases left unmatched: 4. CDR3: CASSLWGGTSGRNEQFF. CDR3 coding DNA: TGTGCCAGCAGTTTATGGGGTGGGACTAGCGGGAGGAATGAGCAGTTCTTC. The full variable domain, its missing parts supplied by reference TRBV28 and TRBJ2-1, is DVKVTQSSRYLVKRTGEKVFLECVQDMDHENMFWYRQDPGLGLRLIYFSYDVKMKEKGDIPEGYSVSREKKERFSLILESASTNQTSMYLCASSLWGGTSGRNEQFFGPGTRLTVL.

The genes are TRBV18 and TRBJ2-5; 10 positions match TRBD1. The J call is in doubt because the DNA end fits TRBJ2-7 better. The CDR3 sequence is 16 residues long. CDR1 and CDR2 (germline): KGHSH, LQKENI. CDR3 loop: CASSPGRGQGTYEQYF. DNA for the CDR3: TGTGCCAGCTCACCAGGAAGGGGACAGGGGACCTACGAGCAGTACTTC.

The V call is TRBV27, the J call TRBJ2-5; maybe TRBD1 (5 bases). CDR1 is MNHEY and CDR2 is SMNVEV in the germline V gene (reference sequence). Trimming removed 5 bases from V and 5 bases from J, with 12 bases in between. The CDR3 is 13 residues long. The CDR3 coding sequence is TGTGCCAGCAGTACGTGGGGCGGCGAGACCCAGTACTTC. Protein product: CASSTWGGETQYF.

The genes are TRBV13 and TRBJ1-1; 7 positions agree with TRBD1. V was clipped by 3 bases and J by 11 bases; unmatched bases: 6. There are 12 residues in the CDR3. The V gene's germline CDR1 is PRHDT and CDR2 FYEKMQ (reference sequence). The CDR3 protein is CASSFTGALAFF. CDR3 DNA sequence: TGTGCCAGCAGCTTTACAGGGGCTCTTGCTTTCTTT.

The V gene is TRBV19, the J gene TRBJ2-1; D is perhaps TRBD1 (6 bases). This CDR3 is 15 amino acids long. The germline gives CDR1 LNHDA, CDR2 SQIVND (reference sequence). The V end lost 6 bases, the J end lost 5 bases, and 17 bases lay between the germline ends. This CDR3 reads CASRPGHGVHNEQFF. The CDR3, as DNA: TGTGCCAGTAGGCCGGGACATGGAGTCCACAATGAGCAGTTCTTC.

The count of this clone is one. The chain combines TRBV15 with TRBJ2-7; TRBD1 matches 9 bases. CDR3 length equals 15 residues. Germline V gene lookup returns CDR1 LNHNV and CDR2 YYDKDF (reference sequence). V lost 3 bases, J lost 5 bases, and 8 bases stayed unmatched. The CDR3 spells CATSSFGTGLDEQYF. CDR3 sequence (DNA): TGTGCCACCAGCAGCTTCGGGACAGGGCTTGACGAGCAGTACTTC.

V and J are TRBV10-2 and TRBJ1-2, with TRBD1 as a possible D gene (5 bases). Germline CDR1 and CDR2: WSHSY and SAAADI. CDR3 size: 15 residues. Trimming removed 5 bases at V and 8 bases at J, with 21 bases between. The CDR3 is CASSTPGEGRKGYTF. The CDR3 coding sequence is TGCGCCAGCAGTACTCCTGGAGAGGGGAGGAAGGGCTACACCTTC.

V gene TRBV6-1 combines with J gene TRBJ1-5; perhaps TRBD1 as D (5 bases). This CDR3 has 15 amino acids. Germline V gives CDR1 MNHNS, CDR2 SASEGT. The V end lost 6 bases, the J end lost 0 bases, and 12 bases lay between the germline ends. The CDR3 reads CASRLEGYSNQPQHF. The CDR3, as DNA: TGTGCCAGCAGATTGGAGGGGTATAGCAATCAGCCCCAGCATTTT.

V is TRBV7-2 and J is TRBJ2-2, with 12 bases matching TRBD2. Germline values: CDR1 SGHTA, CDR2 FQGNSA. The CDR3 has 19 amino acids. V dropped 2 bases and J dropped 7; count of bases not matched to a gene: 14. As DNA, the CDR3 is TGTGCCAGCAGCTTAAGGGTCGTGGCTAGCGGGAGGGCCAACGGGGAGCTGTTTTTT. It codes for CASSLRVVASGRANGELFF.

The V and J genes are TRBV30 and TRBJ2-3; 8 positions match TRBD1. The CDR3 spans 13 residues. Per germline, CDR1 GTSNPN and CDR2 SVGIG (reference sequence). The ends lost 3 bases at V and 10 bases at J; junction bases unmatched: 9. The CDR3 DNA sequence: TGTGCCTGGAGCCGACAGGGGAGGAGGGCGCAGTATTTT. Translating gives CAWSRQGRRAQYF.

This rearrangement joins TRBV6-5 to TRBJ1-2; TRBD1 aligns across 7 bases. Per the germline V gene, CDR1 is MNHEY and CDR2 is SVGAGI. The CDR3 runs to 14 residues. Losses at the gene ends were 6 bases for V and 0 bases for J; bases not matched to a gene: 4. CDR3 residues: CASSQTGPNYGYTF. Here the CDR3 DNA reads TGTGCCAGCAGCCAGACAGGGCCTAACTATGGCTACACCTTC.

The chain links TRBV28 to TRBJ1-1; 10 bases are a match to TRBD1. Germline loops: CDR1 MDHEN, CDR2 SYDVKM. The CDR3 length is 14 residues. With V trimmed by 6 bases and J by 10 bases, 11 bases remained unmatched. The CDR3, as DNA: TGTGCCAGCAGCAAGACAGGGGGCGGTTTCGTAGCTTTCTTT. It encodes CASSKTGGGFVAFF.

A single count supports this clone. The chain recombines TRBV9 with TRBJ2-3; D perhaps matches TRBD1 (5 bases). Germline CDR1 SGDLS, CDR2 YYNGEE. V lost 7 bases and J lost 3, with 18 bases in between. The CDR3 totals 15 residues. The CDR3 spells CASGPGRVGTDTQYF. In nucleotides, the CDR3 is TGTGCCAGCGGGCCTGGCAGGGTAGGGACAGATACGCAGTATTTT. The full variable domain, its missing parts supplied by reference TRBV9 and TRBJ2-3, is DSGVTQTPKHLITATGQRVTLRCSPRSGDLSVYWYQQSLDQGLQFLIQYYNGEERAKGNILERFSAQQFPDLHSELNLSSLELGDSALYFCASGPGRVGTDTQYFGPGTRLTVL.

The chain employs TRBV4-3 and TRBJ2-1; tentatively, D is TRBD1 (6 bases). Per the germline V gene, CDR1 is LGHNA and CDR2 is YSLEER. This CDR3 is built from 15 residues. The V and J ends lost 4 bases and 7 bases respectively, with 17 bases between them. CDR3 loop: CASSPRDNRGNEQFF. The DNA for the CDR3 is TGCGCCAGCAGCCCCCGGGACAACCGTGGGAATGAGCAGTTCTTC.

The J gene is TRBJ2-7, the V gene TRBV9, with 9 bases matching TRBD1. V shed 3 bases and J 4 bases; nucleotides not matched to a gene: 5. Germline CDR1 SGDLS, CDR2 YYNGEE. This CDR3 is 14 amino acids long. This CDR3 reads CASSGGTGPYEQYF. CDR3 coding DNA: TGTGCCAGCAGCGGAGGGACAGGGCCGTACGAGCAGTACTTC. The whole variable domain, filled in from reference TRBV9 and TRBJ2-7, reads DSGVTQTPKHLITATGQRVTLRCSPRSGDLSVYWYQQSLDQGLQFLIQYYNGEERAKGNILERFSAQQFPDLHSELNLSSLELGDSALYFCASSGGTGPYEQYFGPGTRLTVT.

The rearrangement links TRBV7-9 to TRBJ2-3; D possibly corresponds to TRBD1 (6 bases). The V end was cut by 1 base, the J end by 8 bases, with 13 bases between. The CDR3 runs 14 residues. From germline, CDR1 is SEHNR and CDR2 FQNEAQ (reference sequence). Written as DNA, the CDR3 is TGTGCCAGCAGCTTAGACCAGGGGCGGGTTACGCAGTATTTT. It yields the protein CASSLDQGRVTQYF.

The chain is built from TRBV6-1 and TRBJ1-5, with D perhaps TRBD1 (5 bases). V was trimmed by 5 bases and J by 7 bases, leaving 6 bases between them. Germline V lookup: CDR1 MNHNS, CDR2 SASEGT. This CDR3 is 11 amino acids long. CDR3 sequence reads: CASSQGQPQHF. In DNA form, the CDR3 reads TGTGCCAGCAGTCAGGGACAGCCCCAGCATTTT.

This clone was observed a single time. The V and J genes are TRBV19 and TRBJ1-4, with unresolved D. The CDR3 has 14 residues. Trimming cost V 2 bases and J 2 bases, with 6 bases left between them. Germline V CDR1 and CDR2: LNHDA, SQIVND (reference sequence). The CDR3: CASSIRSTNEKLFF. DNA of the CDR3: TGTGCCAGTAGTATACGGTCGACTAATGAAAAACTGTTTTTT.

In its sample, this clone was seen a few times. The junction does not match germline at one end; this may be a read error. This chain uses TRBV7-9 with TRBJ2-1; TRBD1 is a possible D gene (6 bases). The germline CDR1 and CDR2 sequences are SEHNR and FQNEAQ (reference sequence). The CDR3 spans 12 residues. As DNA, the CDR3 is TGTTCCAGCAGTCACAGGGCAGGGGAGCAGTTCTTC. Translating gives CSSSHRAGEQFF.